This T cell receptor beta chain was recorded in a study of blood T cells in healthy people across ages. Primers used in a second PCR of about 6 to 12 cycles were a sample-barcoded 5' primer and a J-beta primer mix. TCRdb recomputed calls from the 5' RACE reads with MiXCR, one row per CDR3 protein. The sample lists 800,000 or so distinct CDR3 sequences, less than 80% occurring once. As to this clonotype: Its specificity is unknown.

The ends lost 5 bases at V and 4 bases at J; junction bases unmatched: 7. The CDR3 covers 15 residues. CDR1 and CDR2 (germline): SGHVS, FQNEAQ. Study-wide results and caveats: Reliance upon unsorted PBMCs precluded definitive naive versus antigen-experienced comparison. As naive T cell percentage varied, TCR beta diversity correlated strongly with it. Naive CD4+ cells and diversity were both higher in long-lived donors than in aged donors.

The V and J genes are TRBV7-8 and TRBJ2-1, with 8 bases that match TRBD2. This TCR derives from a young man in good health. Sequencing was performed on blood. As DNA, the CDR3 is TGTGCCAGCAGCCCGAGCGGGGGCAGGTACAATGAGCAGTTCTTC. Protein sequence: CASSPSGGRYNEQFF.